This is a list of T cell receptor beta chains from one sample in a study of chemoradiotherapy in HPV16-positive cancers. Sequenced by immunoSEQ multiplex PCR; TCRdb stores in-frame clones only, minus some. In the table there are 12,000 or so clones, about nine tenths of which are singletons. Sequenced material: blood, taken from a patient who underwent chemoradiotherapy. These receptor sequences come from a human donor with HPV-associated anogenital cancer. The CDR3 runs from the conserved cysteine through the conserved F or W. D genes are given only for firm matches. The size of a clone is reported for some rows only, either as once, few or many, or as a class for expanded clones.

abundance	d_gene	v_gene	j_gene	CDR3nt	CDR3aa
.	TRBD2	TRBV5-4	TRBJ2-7	TGTGCCAGCAGCTTGTATTCGGGGAGGGAATACGAGCAGTACTTC	CASSLYSGREYEQYF
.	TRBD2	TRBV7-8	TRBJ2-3	TGTGCCAGCCAAGGGGAGACTAGCACCCGGGATACGCAGTATTTT	CASQGETSTRDTQYF
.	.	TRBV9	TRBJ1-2	TGTGCCAGCAGCGTAGAGGGTCGACGGGACCCATATGGCTACACCTTC	CASSVEGRRDPYGYTF
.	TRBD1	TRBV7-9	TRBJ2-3	TGTGCCAGCAGACCCCGTTTAAGGACAGGGGACACAGATACGCAGTATTTT	CASRPRLRTGDTDTQYF
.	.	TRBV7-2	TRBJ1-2	TGTGCCAGCAGCTTAGCGTGGGGGCGGAACTATGGCTACACCTTC	CASSLAWGRNYGYTF
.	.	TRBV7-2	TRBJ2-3	TGTGCCAGCAGCCCCGACAGGCCCACAGATACGCAGTATTTT	CASSPDRPTDTQYF
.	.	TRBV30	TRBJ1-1	TGTGCCTGGAGTAGGGGAGGGGCGGGCACTGAAGCTTTCTTT	CAWSRGGAGTEAFF
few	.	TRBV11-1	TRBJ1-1	TGTGCCAGCAGCAAAGGGAGCATGAACACTGAAGCTTTCTTT	CASSKGSMNTEAFF
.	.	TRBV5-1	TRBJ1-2	TGCGCCAGCAGCTTGGCGGAACAGCCCTATGGCTACACCTTC	CASSLAEQPYGYTF
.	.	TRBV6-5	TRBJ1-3	TGTGCCAGCAGGGTAAAACCTAGCTCTGGAAACACCATATATTTT	CASRVKPSSGNTIYF
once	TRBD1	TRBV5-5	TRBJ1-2	TGTGCCAGCAGCCCTATTGACAGGGACTATGGCTACACCTTC	CASSPIDRDYGYTF
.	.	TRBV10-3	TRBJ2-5	TGTGCCATCAGTGAGTCAGCAGAGACCCAGTACTTC	CAISESAETQYF
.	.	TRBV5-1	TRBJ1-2	TGCGCCAGCAGCCTCGGCACCTATGGCTACACCTTC	CASSLGTYGYTF
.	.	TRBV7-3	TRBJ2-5	TGTGCCAGCAGCCCGGGGACTCAAGAGACCCAGTACTTC	CASSPGTQETQYF
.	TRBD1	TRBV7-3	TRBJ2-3	TGTGCCAGCAGCATGGAGACAGGGACCCAAGATACGCAGTATTTT	CASSMETGTQDTQYF
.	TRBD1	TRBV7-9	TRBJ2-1	TGTGCCAGCGACGGGACAGTAAGCTCCTACAATGAGCAGTTCTTC	CASDGTVSSYNEQFF
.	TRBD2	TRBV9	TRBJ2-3	TGTGCCAGCAGCGTAGTAGAGGGGACTAGCGGGGGGAATTTT	CASSVVEGTSGGNF
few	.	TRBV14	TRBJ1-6	TGTGCCAGCAGCCAAGGGGTTCGGGGAGGGGGTGCTAATTCACCCCTCCACTTT	CASSQGVRGGGANSPLHF
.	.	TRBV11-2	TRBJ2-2	TGTGCCAGCAGCTCCTTGGGTCTGACCGGGGAGCTGTTTTTT	CASSSLGLTGELFF
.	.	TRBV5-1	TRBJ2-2	TGCGCCAGCAGCTTTTCCGCGGACACCGGGGAGCTGTTTTTT	CASSFSADTGELFF
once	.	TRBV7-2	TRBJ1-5	TGTGCCAGCAGCTTACAGGGTGCCCTGGGCAATCAGCCCCAGCATTTT	CASSLQGALGNQPQHF
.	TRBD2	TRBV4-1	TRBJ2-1	TGCGCCAGCAGCCAAGATTCTGGGGGGGACGTACGGCAGTTCTTC	CASSQDSGGDVRQFF
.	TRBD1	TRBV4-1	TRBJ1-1	TGCGCCAGCCGAAGGGGGCAGAGCACTGAAGCTTTCTTT	CASRRGQSTEAFF
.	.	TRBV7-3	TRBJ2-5	TGTGCCAGCAGCTTAAAGGCGGGGGCAGAGACCCAGTACTTC	CASSLKAGAETQYF
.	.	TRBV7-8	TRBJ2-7	TGTGCCAGCAGCTCGACCGGAGGGACCAGAAGAGAGCAGTACTTC	CASSSTGGTRREQYF
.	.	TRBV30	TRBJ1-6	TGTGCCTGGAGTGTACAGAGGGTGATCGGGGGGATTTCACCCCTCCACTTT	CAWSVQRVIGGISPLHF
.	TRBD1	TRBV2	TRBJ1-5	TGTGCCAGCAGTGGGACAGGGGGTAATCAGCCCCAGCATTTT	CASSGTGGNQPQHF
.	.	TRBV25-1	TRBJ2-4	TGTGCCAGCAGTGATGGCCCCACGGTCGTAGCCAAAAACATTCAGTACTTC	CASSDGPTVVAKNIQYF
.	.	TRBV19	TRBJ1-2	TGTGCCAGTAGTATAGCAACAGGGAGAAGAGGCTACACCTTC	CASSIATGRRGYTF
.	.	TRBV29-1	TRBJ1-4	TGCAGCGTCTGGGTCTTAAATGAAAAACTGTTTTTT	CSVWVLNEKLFF
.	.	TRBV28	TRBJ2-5	TGTGCCAGCAGTTTATACCCCAGCCAAGAGACCCAGTACTTC	CASSLYPSQETQYF
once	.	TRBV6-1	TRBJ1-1	TGTGCCAGCAGCGCCCTTCCTAACACTGAAGCTTTCTTT	CASSALPNTEAFF
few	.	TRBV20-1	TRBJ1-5	TGCAGTGCCCTACGGGACCAGCCCCAGCATTTT	CSALRDQPQHF
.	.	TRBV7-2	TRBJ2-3	TGTGCCAGCAATTTCCGGGGGGCCCCAGATACGCAGTATTTT	CASNFRGAPDTQYF
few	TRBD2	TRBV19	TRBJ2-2	TGTGCCAGTAGGAGGACTAGCGGACTCACCGGGGAGCTGTTTTTT	CASRRTSGLTGELFF
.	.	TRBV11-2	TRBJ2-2	TGTGCCAGCAGCTTAGACCGGGCCCGGGAGCTGTTTTTT	CASSLDRARELFF
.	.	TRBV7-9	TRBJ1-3	TGTGCCAGCAGCCCATTGCCAGGGGAGACCTCTGGAAACACCATATATTTT	CASSPLPGETSGNTIYF
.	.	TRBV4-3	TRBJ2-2	TGCGCCAGCAGCCCCTTCCTAGGGGGGATCGGGGAGCTGTTTTTT	CASSPFLGGIGELFF
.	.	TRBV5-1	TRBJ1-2	TGCGCCAGCAGCCTGGAAGGGATGGCCCTCGCGGGGGGCTACACCTTC	CASSLEGMALAGGYTF
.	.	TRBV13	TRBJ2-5	TGTGCCAGCAGCTTCCGAGGAGGGGAAGAGACCCAGTACTTC	CASSFRGGEETQYF
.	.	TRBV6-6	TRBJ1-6	TGTGCCAGCAGTTTTCTGAGGGGAGAAGGAGCCGCGACCCTCCACTTT	CASSFLRGEGAATLHF